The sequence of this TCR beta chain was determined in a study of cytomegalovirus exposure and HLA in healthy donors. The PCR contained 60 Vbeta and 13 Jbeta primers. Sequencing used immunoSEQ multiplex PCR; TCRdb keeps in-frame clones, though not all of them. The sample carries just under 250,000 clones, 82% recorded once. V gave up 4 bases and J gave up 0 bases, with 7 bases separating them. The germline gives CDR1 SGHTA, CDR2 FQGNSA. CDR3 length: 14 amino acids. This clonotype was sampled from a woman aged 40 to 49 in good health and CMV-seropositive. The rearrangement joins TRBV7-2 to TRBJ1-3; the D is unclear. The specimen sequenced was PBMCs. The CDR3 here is CASSSASSGNTIYF. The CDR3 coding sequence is TGTGCCAGCAGCTCCGCTAGCTCTGGAAACACCATATATTTT.